The present entry profiles one T cell receptor beta chain with its context. Antigen: not known. This sample stems from a study of T cell responses to AZD1222 COVID-19 vaccine. Findings and limits, study-wide: Increased Spike-specific TCR breadth and depth were observed after two AZD1222 doses.

Generated by immunoSEQ multiplex PCR, the TCRdb table keeps only in-frame clones and is missing some. Here the sample spans 70,000 to 95,000 clones, under 90% being singletons. CDR3 length: 13 amino acids. Germline assignment: CDR1 SGHNT and CDR2 YYREEE (reference sequence). V shed 4 bases and J shed 5 bases, with 10 bases lying between them. The material was peripheral blood, obtained 28 days after the second AZD1222 dose. This sequence was found in an adult who received the AZD1222 COVID-19 vaccine. The rearrangement links TRBV5-4 to TRBJ2-1; a weak D match, TRBD1 (6 bases). CDR3 loop: CASSPGHDNEQFF. For the CDR3, the DNA is TGTGCCAGCAGCCCGGGACATGACAATGAGCAGTTCTTC.